This note documents a single T cell receptor (beta chain) sequence. The antigen remains undetermined. This table comes from immunoSEQ multiplex PCR, and its TCRdb copy is limited to in-frame clones, with some not included. The table lists fewer than 130,000 clones, less than 80% of them singletons. Between the trimmed V and J ends, which lost 5 bases and 8 bases, there was a span of 15 bases. In germline, CDR1 is MNHEY, CDR2 SVGAGI. The CDR3 consists of 13 residues. Every contributor of samples was a Caucasian grown-up residing in Nashville, Tennessee. The sample belongs to a study of shared clonotypes between healthy human individuals. Overall study context: The study drew on a couple of women and a few men aged 18 to 49 as donors.

The study, taken as a whole, reports: The small donor group covered limited genetic and exposure diversity. Naive subsets typically showed greater estimated richness than memory subsets.

Material for sequencing was memory CD8+ T cells sorted from blood. The subset was: CD45RO+ cells pooled with CCR7-negative TemRA cells. The chain links TRBV6-5 to TRBJ1-1; tentatively, D is TRBD1 (5 bases). The sequence was obtained from a woman in her 30s in good health. This CDR3 is CASSREGQDEAFF. The CDR3, as DNA: TGTGCCAGCAGTCGCGAAGGACAAGACGAAGCTTTCTTT.